A single sample gave rise to the 21 T cell receptor beta chains below, sequenced in a study of control samples from healthy donors and cancer patients. Only in-frame clones appear in the TCRdb table, and some are missing; sequencing was by immunoSEQ multiplex PCR. Counted here are 150,000 or so clones, roughly 94% occurring once; the ten biggest clones make up 8.5%. Sequences were obtained from blood. The receptors here all came from a middle-aged woman in good health.

This clone was seen a single time. DNA for the CDR3: TGTGCCAGCAGCTTAGCGGCCAGTCAACCCAACACTGAAGCTTTCTTT. Residues: CASSLAASQPNTEAFF. The chain recombines TRBV7-2 with TRBJ1-1; no clear D. The V gene's germline CDR1 is SGHTA and CDR2 FQGNSA. Trimming stripped 0 bases from V and 2 bases from J, with 13 bases between. The length of the CDR3 is 16 residues.

This chain joins TRBV18 and TRBJ2-7, with 10 bases identical to TRBD1. Per germline, CDR1 KGHSH and CDR2 LQKENI. V dropped 2 bases and J dropped 3; count of bases not matched to a gene: 4. The CDR3 contains 15 residues. The CDR3 spells CASSPTTGGRYEQYF. Written as DNA, the CDR3 is TGTGCCAGCTCACCAACGACAGGGGGCCGCTACGAGCAGTACTTC.

The V gene is TRBV18, the J gene TRBJ2-2, with 9 bases that match TRBD2. The CDR3 length is 17 residues. From germline, CDR1 is KGHSH and CDR2 LQKENI. J lost 3 bases, V lost 1 base, and 6 bases had no gene match. CDR3 DNA sequence: TGTGCCAGCTCACCACGAGGCGGGAGGGCGGACACCGGGGAGCTGTTTTTT. Amino acids: CASSPRGGRADTGELFF.

V and J are TRBV7-9 and TRBJ2-1; D is possibly TRBD1 or TRBD2 (6 bases each). The germline V gene has CDR1 SEHNR and CDR2 FQNEAQ (reference sequence). The V end was cut by 4 bases, the J end by 5 bases, with 15 bases between. The CDR3 has 15 amino acids. The CDR3 bases are TGTGCCAGCAGCTCTTTTAGGGGGGAGGACAATGAGCAGTTCTTC. Translation: CASSSFRGEDNEQFF.

Regarding this clone: Other DNA sequences in this specimen translate into the identical CDR3. The rearrangement joins TRBV6-2 or TRBV6-3 to TRBJ1-1, with D unclear. CDR3 size: 13 residues. CDR1 and CDR2 from the germline V gene are MNHEY and SVGEGT. Trimming took off 2 bases at V and 2 bases at J, with 6 bases between the two ends. As DNA, the CDR3 is TGTGCCAGCAGTTACAGATCTAACACTGAAGCTTTCTTT. Translating it yields CASSYRSNTEAFF.

The gene calls are TRBV7-2 and TRBJ2-1, with D perhaps given as TRBD1 or TRBD2 (6 bases each). Trimming cost V 2 bases and J 10 bases, with 12 bases left between them. This CDR3 spans 13 amino acids. Germline lookup yields CDR1 SGHTA and CDR2 FQGNSA. The CDR3 protein is CASSLWGGTEQFF. The CDR3 DNA sequence: TGTGCCAGCAGCTTATGGGGCGGGACAGAGCAGTTCTTC.

The gene calls are TRBV18 and TRBJ1-1; 7 bases line up with TRBD1. Per the germline V gene, CDR1 is KGHSH and CDR2 is LQKENI. The CDR3 sequence is 20 residues long. With V trimmed by 6 bases and J by 5 bases, 27 bases remained unmatched. CDR3 amino acids: CASSPDGQDYFTRARTEAFF. CDR3 nucleotide sequence: TGTGCCAGCTCCCCCGATGGACAGGACTACTTTACTAGGGCGAGGACTGAAGCTTTCTTT.

The rearrangement uses TRBV4-2 and TRBJ1-2; a possible D gene is TRBD1 (6 bases). The CDR3 runs to 17 residues. CDR1 LGHNA and CDR2 YNFKEQ come from the germline V gene. The V end lost 2 bases, the J end lost 4 bases, and 20 bases lay between the germline ends. CDR3 loop: CASSQTTQGVWPYGYTF. The CDR3, as DNA: TGTGCCAGCAGCCAAACTACACAGGGCGTATGGCCCTATGGCTACACCTTC.

The chain is built from TRBV5-6 and TRBJ1-4, with D hard to call. The V gene lost 1 base and the J gene lost 0 bases, with 10 bases spanning the gap. Germline V gene data show CDR1 as SGHDT and CDR2 as YYEEEE. This CDR3 is built from 16 residues. This CDR3 reads CASSLYTGSTNEKLFF. The CDR3 DNA reads as TGTGCCAGCAGCTTGTATACGGGATCAACTAATGAAAAACTGTTTTTT.

Here the CDR3 reads CASSSPETGVGTQYF. The CDR3 bases are TGTGCCAGCAGCTCCCCCGAGACCGGGGTTGGGACCCAGTACTTC. The V gene is TRBV7-3, the J gene TRBJ2-5; tentatively, D is TRBD2 (5 bases). The V gene lost 4 bases and the J gene lost 7 bases, with 19 bases spanning the gap. Germline V CDR1 and CDR2: SGHTA, FQGTGA. The CDR3 has 15 residues.

J is TRBJ1-1 and V is TRBV2; the D is unclear. The germline gives CDR1 SNHLY, CDR2 FYNNEI. Trimming stripped 8 bases from V and 2 bases from J, with 12 bases between. This CDR3 comprises 13 residues. This chain's CDR3 is CASSLRPNTEAFF. The DNA for the CDR3 is TGTGCCAGCTCCCTCCGGCCCAACACTGAAGCTTTCTTT.

V is TRBV21-1 and J is TRBJ2-1; TRBD2 is the table's D call, not checked against the DNA. TRBV21-1 is a documented pseudogene. The CDR3 totals 15 residues. CDR3 bases: TGTGCCAGCAGCAACCCTCAACTAGCGCGAAATGAGCAGTTCTTC. Its protein product is CASSNPQLARNEQFF.

The V call is TRBV2, the J call TRBJ2-1; 12 nucleotides agree with TRBD2. V trimming: 3 bases; J trimming: 8 bases; junction bases outside the gene matches: 8. Germline V lookup: CDR1 SNHLY, CDR2 FYNNEI. The CDR3 is made up of 16 amino acids. In DNA form, the CDR3 reads TGTGCCAGCAGTGACCCTAGCGGGAGGGCGTGGGATGAGCAGTTCTTC. Its protein is CASSDPSGRAWDEQFF.

The chain uses TRBV30 and TRBJ1-2; D gene ambiguous. Trimming cost V 6 bases and J 0 bases, with 11 bases left between them. The germline CDR1 and CDR2 sequences are GTSNPN and SVGIG (reference sequence). This CDR3 is 13 amino acids long. The CDR3 sequence: CACLGTSNYGYTF. The CDR3 DNA follows: TGTGCCTGCCTGGGCACCTCTAACTATGGCTACACCTTC.

The rearrangement uses TRBV7-8 and TRBJ1-1; no reliable D call. Trimming removed 3 bases from V and 11 bases from J, with 10 bases in between. The CDR3 sequence is 11 residues long. In germline, CDR1 is SGHVS, CDR2 FQNEAQ. The CDR3 region has the DNA TGTGCCAGCAGCTTGCGTGACGCGGCTTTCTTT. Its protein product is CASSLRDAAFF.

The V gene is TRBV30, the J gene TRBJ2-1; 12 nucleotides agree with TRBD2. This CDR3 has 12 residues. Germline values: CDR1 GTSNPN, CDR2 SVGIG (reference sequence). The trim removed 1 base at V and 12 bases at J, leaving 1 base unmatched. CDR3: CAWSASGRVQFF. The CDR3 DNA follows: TGTGCCTGGAGTGCTAGCGGGAGGGTGCAGTTCTTC.

The rearrangement joins TRBV7-2 to TRBJ2-6; D ambiguous. The V end lost 7 bases, the J end lost 4 bases, and 17 bases lay between the germline ends. The CDR3 consists of 16 residues. CDR1 and CDR2 (germline): SGHTA, FQGNSA. This CDR3 is CASNLPSYSGANVLTF. For the CDR3, the DNA is TGTGCCAGCAACCTTCCCTCTTATTCCGGGGCCAACGTCCTGACTTTC.

The chain employs TRBV9 and TRBJ1-6; possibly TRBD1 for D (5 bases). V was cut by 0 bases and J by 6 bases, with 10 bases left in between. The CDR3 consists of 15 residues. CDR1 and CDR2 (germline): SGDLS, YYNGEE. CDR3 residues: CASSVVLGRNSPLHF. DNA for the CDR3: TGTGCCAGCAGCGTAGTATTGGGACGTAATTCACCCCTCCACTTT.

This sequence joins TRBV7-9 and TRBJ2-5; a possible D gene is TRBD2 (5 bases). There are 15 residues in the CDR3. Per germline, CDR1 SEHNR and CDR2 FQNEAQ (reference sequence). V lost 6 bases and J 2 bases, leaving 16 bases between the germline ends. In DNA, the CDR3 is TGTGCCAGCAGTCGGACCGGACTTATTCAAGAGACCCAGTACTTC. Its translation: CASSRTGLIQETQYF.

The rearrangement uses TRBV5-4 and TRBJ2-7; either TRBD1 or TRBD2 may supply D (5 bases each). This CDR3 contains 13 residues. V lost 0 bases and J 9 bases, leaving 13 bases between the germline ends. Germline CDR1 is SGHNT and CDR2 is YYREEE (reference sequence). In DNA, the CDR3 is TGTGCCAGCAGCTTGGACAGGAGGTTAGGGCAGTACTTC. Translated, it gives CASSLDRRLGQYF.

This clone has just one count. The rearrangement uses TRBV7-8 and TRBJ2-3; TRBD1 matches at 9 bases. Trimming removed 3 bases from V and 1 base from J; junction bases left unmatched: 2. This CDR3 contains 15 residues. Germline CDR1 reads SGHVS; CDR2 reads FQNEAQ. The CDR3 region is CASSLRDRGTDTQYF. The CDR3 nucleotides read TGTGCCAGCAGCTTGAGGGACAGGGGCACAGATACGCAGTATTTT.